One and the same sample provided the 2 T cell receptor beta chains below, sequenced in a study of radiation and T cells in renal cell carcinoma. As to time point: blood 2 weeks post-SBRT. This sample's treatment: 15 Gy SBRT to primary tumor, nephrectomy 4 weeks later. Produced via immunoSEQ multiplex PCR; TCRdb's table is partial and in-frame only. The sample carries roughly 130,000 clones, roughly 91% recorded once. Sequenced material: blood, taken from a patient whose treatment included radiotherapy and nephrectomy. The source of these receptors is a woman in her 70s with renal cell carcinoma.

This clone was observed at least ten times. The chain has TRBV27 and TRBJ1-1; D remains ambiguous. Trimming pared 5 bases from V and 4 bases from J, leaving 8 bases between. Germline V gives CDR1 MNHEY, CDR2 SMNVEV (reference sequence). The length of the CDR3 is 12 residues. This chain's CDR3 is CASSGVGTEAFF. The CDR3 nucleotides read TGTGCCAGCAGTGGGGTGGGCACTGAAGCTTTCTTT.

The chain couples TRBV5-1 to TRBJ1-1; weak D call: TRBD1 (6 bases). The V gene lost 2 bases and the J gene lost 4 bases, with 12 bases spanning the gap. Germline CDR1 is SGHRS and CDR2 is YFSETQ. The CDR3 has 14 amino acids. DNA for the CDR3: TGCGCCAGCAGCTTCCAGGGGAGTACCACTGAAGCTTTCTTT. It translates to CASSFQGSTTEAFF.